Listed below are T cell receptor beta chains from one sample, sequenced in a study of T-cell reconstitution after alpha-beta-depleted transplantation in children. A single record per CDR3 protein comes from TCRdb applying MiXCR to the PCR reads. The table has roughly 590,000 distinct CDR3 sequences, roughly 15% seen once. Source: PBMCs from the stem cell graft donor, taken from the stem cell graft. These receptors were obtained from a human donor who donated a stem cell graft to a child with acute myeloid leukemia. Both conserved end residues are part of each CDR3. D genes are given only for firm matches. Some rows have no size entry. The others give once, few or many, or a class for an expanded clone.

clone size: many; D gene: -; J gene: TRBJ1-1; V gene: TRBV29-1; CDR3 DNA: TGCAGCGTTGAAGACAGAGGCTCGGGGACTGAAGCTTTCTTT; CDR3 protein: CSVEDRGSGTEAFF
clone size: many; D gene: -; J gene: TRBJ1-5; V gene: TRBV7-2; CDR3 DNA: TGTGCCAGCAGCTTAGCCGACAGACCTTATAGCAATCAGCCCCAGCATTTT; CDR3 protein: CASSLADRPYSNQPQHF
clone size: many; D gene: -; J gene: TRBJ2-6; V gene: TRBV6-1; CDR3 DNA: TGTGCCAGCGGCGAACAAGACGCTCTGGGGGCCAACGTCCTGACTTTC; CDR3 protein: CASGEQDALGANVLTF
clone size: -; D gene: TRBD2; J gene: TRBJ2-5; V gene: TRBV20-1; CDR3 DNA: TGCAGTGCTAGAGACACACTAGCGCAAGAGACCCAGTACTTC; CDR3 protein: CSARDTLAQETQYF
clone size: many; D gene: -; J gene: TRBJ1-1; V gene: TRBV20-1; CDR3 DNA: TGCAGTGCCCAGGGTAGCACTGAAGCTTTCTTT; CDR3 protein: CSAQGSTEAFF
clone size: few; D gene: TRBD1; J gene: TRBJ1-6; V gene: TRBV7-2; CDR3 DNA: TGTGCCAGCAGCTTGGGACAGGGGGCAACACCCCTCCACTTT; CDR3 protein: CASSLGQGATPLHF
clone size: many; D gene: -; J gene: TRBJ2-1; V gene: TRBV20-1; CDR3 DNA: TGCAGTGCCCTCGAAGGCTACAATGAGCAGTTCTTC; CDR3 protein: CSALEGYNEQFF
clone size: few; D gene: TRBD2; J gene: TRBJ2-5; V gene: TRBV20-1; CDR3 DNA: TGCAGTGCTAGATCCACTAGCGGGGGCCTCCAAGAGACCCAGTACTTC; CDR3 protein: CSARSTSGGLQETQYF
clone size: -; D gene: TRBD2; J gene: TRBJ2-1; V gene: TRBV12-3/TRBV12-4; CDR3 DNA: TGTGCCAGCACTCAGCGGGGTGAGCAGTTCTTC; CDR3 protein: CASTQRGEQFF
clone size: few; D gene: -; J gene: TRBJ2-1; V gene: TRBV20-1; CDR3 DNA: TGCAGTGCGGAGGGGGGGTGGAATGAGCAGTTCTTC; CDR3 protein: CSAEGGWNEQFF
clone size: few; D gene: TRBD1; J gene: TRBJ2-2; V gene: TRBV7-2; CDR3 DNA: TGTGCCAGCAGCTTCGCCGACAGGGCAGGGGGGGAGCTGTTTTTT; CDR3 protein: CASSFADRAGGELFF
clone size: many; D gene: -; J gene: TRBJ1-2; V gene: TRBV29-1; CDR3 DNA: TGCAGCGTTGACCCCGGAGGGCAGTCATATGGCTACACCTTC; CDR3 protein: CSVDPGGQSYGYTF
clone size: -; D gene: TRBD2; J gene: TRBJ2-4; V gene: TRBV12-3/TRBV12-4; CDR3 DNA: TGTGCCAGCCTCGGACTAGCGGGGGGGAAGCTAGCCAAAAACATTCAGTACTTC; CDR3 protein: CASLGLAGGKLAKNIQYF
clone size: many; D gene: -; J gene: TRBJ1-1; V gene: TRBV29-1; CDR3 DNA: TGCAGCGTTGAAGAGAGCATGAACACTGAAGCTTTCTTT; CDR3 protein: CSVEESMNTEAFF
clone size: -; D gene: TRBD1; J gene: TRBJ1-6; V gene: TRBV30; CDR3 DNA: TGTGCCTGGATAACCGGGACAGATAATTCACCCCTCCACTTT; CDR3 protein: CAWITGTDNSPLHF
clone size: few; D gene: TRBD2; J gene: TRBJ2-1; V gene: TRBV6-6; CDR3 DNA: TGTGCCAGCAGGGGACTAGCGGAACATGAGCAGTTCTTC; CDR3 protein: CASRGLAEHEQFF
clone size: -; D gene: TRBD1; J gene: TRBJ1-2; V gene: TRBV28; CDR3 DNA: TGTGCCAGCAGTTACCTCGGGACAGCCTATGGCTACACCTTC; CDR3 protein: CASSYLGTAYGYTF
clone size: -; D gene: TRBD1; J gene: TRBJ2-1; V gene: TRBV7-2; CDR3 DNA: TGTGCCAGCAGCCCCGGGACAGGGAATCGCAATGAGCAGTTCTTC; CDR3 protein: CASSPGTGNRNEQFF
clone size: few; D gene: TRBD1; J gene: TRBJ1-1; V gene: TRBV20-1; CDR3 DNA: TGCAGTGCTAGGGCCGGGGACAGGGGTCACTTCGGCACTGAAGCTTTCTTT; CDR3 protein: CSARAGDRGHFGTEAFF
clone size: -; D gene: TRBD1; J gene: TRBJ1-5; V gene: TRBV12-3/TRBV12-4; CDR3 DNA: TGTGCCAGCAGACTGGACAGGGCCGCCTTTCATAGCAATCAGCCCCAGCATTTT; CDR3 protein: CASRLDRAAFHSNQPQHF
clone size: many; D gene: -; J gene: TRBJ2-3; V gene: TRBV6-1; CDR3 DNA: TGTGCCAGCTCTGAGTCTTCCGGGGGAAACACAGATACGCAGTATTTT; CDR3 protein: CASSESSGGNTDTQYF
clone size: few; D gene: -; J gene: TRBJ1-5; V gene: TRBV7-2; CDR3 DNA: TGTGCCAGCAGCTTACAGTACGGGAATAGCAATCAGCCCCAGCATTTT; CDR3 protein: CASSLQYGNSNQPQHF
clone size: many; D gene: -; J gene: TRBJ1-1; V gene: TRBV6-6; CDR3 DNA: TGTGCCAGCAGTTACGTCCTTAACACTGAAGCTTTCTTT; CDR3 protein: CASSYVLNTEAFF
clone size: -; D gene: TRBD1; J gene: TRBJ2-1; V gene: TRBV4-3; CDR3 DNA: TGCGCCAGCAGCGAGGGGGCTTACAATGAGCAGTTCTTC; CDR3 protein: CASSEGAYNEQFF
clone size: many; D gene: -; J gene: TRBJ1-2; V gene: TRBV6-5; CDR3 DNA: TGTGCCAGCAGTTACACCGGGGAAGGCTACACCTTC; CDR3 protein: CASSYTGEGYTF
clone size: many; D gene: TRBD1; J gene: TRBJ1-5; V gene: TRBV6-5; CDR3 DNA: TGTGCCAGCAGTTCCCAGGGGGAGAGGCAGCCCCAGCATTTT; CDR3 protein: CASSSQGERQPQHF
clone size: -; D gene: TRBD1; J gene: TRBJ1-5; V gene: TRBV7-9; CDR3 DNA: TGTGCCAGCAGCGAGTGGACAGGGGATCAGCCCCAGCATTTT; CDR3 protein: CASSEWTGDQPQHF
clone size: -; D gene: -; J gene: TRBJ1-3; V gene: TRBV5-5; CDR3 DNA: TGTGCCAGCAGCTTTCGGTTGGGGAATTCCGGAAACACCATATATTTT; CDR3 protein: CASSFRLGNSGNTIYF
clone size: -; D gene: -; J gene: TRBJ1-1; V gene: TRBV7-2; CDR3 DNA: TGTGCCAGCAGCTTAGCGGTGTGGGGGGGCAGAGGAGAAGCTTTCTTT; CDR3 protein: CASSLAVWGGRGEAFF
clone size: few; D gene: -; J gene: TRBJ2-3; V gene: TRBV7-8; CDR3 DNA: TGTGCCAGCAGCGTTCCCGGTTTTGTCAGGATAACAGATACGCAGTATTTT; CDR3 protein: CASSVPGFVRITDTQYF
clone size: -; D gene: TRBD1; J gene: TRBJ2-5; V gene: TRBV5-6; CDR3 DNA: TGTGCCAGCAGCTTGGAGGACAGGGACCAAGAGACCCAGTACTTC; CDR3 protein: CASSLEDRDQETQYF
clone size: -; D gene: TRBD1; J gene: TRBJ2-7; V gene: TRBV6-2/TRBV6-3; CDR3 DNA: TGTGCCAGCAGTTCCGCGACAGGGGGGTTCTACGAGCAGTACTTC; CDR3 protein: CASSSATGGFYEQYF